A selection of T cell receptor beta chains follows, all from one sample in a study of T cell changes during pregnancy in multiple sclerosis. Clones were read by immunoSEQ multiplex PCR, and TCRdb kept only the in-frame ones, dropping some. The table shows about 39,000 clones, with approximately 94% occurring only once. The specimen was CD4+ T cells from peripheral blood mononuclear cells, collected after pregnancy. Every receptor here comes from a female donor with multiple sclerosis, enrolled in a pregnancy study. The CDR3 runs from the conserved cysteine through the conserved F or W. The D gene is left open where the match is weak. Not all rows give a size; the values are once, few, many and, for expanded clones, a class.

D gene,clone size,J gene,V gene,CDR3 protein,CDR3 DNA
NA,NA,TRBJ1-2,TRBV19,CASSILGTGSYGYTF,TGTGCCAGTAGTATATTGGGAACAGGAAGCTATGGCTACACCTTC
NA,NA,TRBJ2-3,TRBV9,CASSVGALTDTQYF,TGTGCCAGCAGCGTTGGAGCTCTCACAGATACGCAGTATTTT
TRBD2,once,TRBJ2-5,TRBV5-6,CASSLVGGASGAQETQYF,TGTGCCAGCAGCTTGGTCGGGGGGGCTAGCGGGGCACAAGAGACCCAGTACTTC
NA,NA,TRBJ2-7,TRBV5-6,CASSPGRREQYF,TGTGCCAGCAGCCCAGGCCGTAGGGAGCAGTACTTC
NA,NA,TRBJ2-7,TRBV2,CASSEALPGSYEQYF,TGTGCCAGCAGTGAAGCGCTTCCGGGTTCCTACGAGCAGTACTTC
TRBD1,once,TRBJ1-4,TRBV15,CATSRSGGTGEKLFF,TGTGCCACCAGCAGATCTGGCGGGACAGGGGAAAAACTGTTTTTT
NA,NA,TRBJ1-1,TRBV6-5,CASSYSAGRPFEAFF,TGTGCCAGCAGTTACTCGGCGGGGCGTCCGTTTGAAGCTTTCTTT
TRBD1,NA,TRBJ1-2,TRBV2,CASSGRGQVYGYTF,TGTGCCAGCAGTGGCAGGGGGCAAGTCTATGGCTACACCTTC
TRBD2,NA,TRBJ2-1,TRBV12-5,CASGLLSGGEQFF,TGTGCTAGTGGTTTGTTGAGCGGGGGAGAGCAGTTCTTC
TRBD1,NA,TRBJ1-2,TRBV7-9,CASSFHKGAYYGYTF,TGTGCCAGCAGCTTTCATAAGGGGGCGTACTATGGCTACACCTTC
NA,NA,TRBJ1-2,TRBV5-4,CASSNPGTPNYGYTF,TGTGCCAGCAGCAATCCCGGGACACCTAACTATGGCTACACCTTC
TRBD1,NA,TRBJ2-7,TRBV5-8,CASSPAERGYRDRDHEQYF,TGTGCCAGCAGCCCCGCGGAGAGAGGGTACCGGGACAGGGACCACGAGCAGTACTTC
NA,NA,TRBJ1-5,TRBV6-5,CASRGAGNQPQHF,TGTGCCAGCAGAGGGGCGGGCAATCAGCCCCAGCATTTT
NA,NA,TRBJ1-1,TRBV4-2,CASSQDLPGLTDTEAFF,TGTGCCAGCAGCCAAGATCTTCCGGGGTTGACTGACACTGAAGCTTTCTTT
TRBD1,NA,TRBJ2-1,TRBV6-1,CATVGQGRSYNEQFF,TGTGCCACCGTAGGACAGGGAAGGTCCTACAATGAGCAGTTCTTC
NA,NA,TRBJ2-5,TRBV30,CAWREEATQYF,TGTGCCTGGAGGGAGGAGGCGACCCAGTACTTC
TRBD1,NA,TRBJ2-7,TRBV29-1,CSVAPTGSGEQYF,TGCAGCGTTGCCCCGACAGGGAGTGGCGAGCAGTACTTC
NA,once,TRBJ2-2,TRBV6-1,CASTLGTSTGELFF,TGTGCCAGCACTCTCGGGACTTCCACCGGGGAGCTGTTTTTT
TRBD1,NA,TRBJ1-2,TRBV9,CASSVTGQPYGYTF,TGTGCCAGCAGCGTGACGGGACAGCCCTATGGCTACACCTTC
NA,NA,TRBJ2-5,TRBV7-7,CASGQKETQYF,TGTGCTAGCGGTCAGAAAGAGACCCAGTACTTC
NA,NA,TRBJ1-6,TRBV30,CAWSPGVKDSPLHF,TGTGCCTGGAGTCCCGGAGTTAAGGATTCGCCCCTCCACTTT
TRBD2,NA,TRBJ2-2,TRBV7-9,CASSLPGLATTGELFF,TGTGCCAGCAGCTTACCCGGACTAGCTACCACCGGGGAGCTGTTTTTT
NA,once,TRBJ2-7,TRBV5-1,CASSLAAGQSSYEQYF,TGCGCCAGCAGCTTGGCCGCGGGACAGAGCTCCTACGAGCAGTACTTC
TRBD1,NA,TRBJ1-6,TRBV5-1,CASRHDRDSSPLHF,TGCGCCAGCAGACACGACAGGGATAGTTCACCCCTCCACTTT
NA,once,TRBJ2-7,TRBV5-1,CASSYGDGEQYF,TGCGCCAGCAGCTATGGAGATGGCGAGCAGTACTTC
TRBD1,NA,TRBJ1-2,TRBV5-6,CASSLFDRVDYGYTF,TGTGCCAGCAGCTTGTTTGACAGGGTAGACTATGGCTACACCTTC
NA,NA,TRBJ1-4,TRBV5-1,CASSAGTPARATNEKLFF,TGCGCCAGCAGCGCCGGGACACCTGCCCGTGCAACTAATGAAAAACTGTTTTTT
TRBD1,NA,TRBJ1-2,TRBV2,CASSTRDRGYGYTF,TGTGCCAGCAGTACCCGGGACAGGGGCTATGGCTACACCTTC
NA,NA,TRBJ1-1,TRBV11-3,CASSLDGGNTEAFF,TGTGCCAGCAGCCTCGACGGGGGAAACACTGAAGCTTTCTTT
TRBD1,NA,TRBJ1-1,TRBV18,CASSPRANGQDEAFF,TGTGCCAGCTCACCTCGAGCAAACGGACAGGATGAAGCTTTCTTT
NA,NA,TRBJ1-4,TRBV30,CAWSVSGGEKLFF,TGTGCCTGGAGTGTAAGTGGAGGGGAAAAACTGTTTTTT
TRBD2,NA,TRBJ2-1,TRBV11-2,CASSTRTSHTANEQFF,TGTGCCAGCAGCACCCGGACTAGCCACACGGCTAATGAGCAGTTCTTC
NA,NA,TRBJ2-5,TRBV7-2,CASSLDTKTQYF,TGTGCCAGCAGCTTAGATACTAAGACCCAGTACTTC
NA,NA,TRBJ1-1,TRBV14,CASSQVNTEAFF,TGTGCCAGCAGCCAAGTAAACACTGAAGCTTTCTTT
NA,NA,TRBJ2-2,TRBV2,CASIRSRTTGELFF,TGTGCCAGCATACGATCCCGCACTACCGGGGAGCTGTTTTTT
NA,NA,TRBJ1-6,TRBV6-5,CASSSGPNSPLHF,TGTGCCAGCAGTTCAGGGCCGAATTCACCCCTCCACTTT
NA,NA,TRBJ2-1,TRBV19,CASNRGSSYNEQFF,TGTGCCAGTAACCGGGGGAGCTCCTACAATGAGCAGTTCTTC
NA,NA,TRBJ1-3,TRBV5-1,CASSLAGIGNTIYF,TGCGCCAGCAGCTTGGCCGGGATCGGAAACACCATATATTTT
NA,NA,TRBJ2-5,TRBV29-1,CSVAGEETQYF,TGCAGCGTTGCAGGGGAAGAGACCCAGTACTTC
NA,once,TRBJ2-1,TRBV21-1,CANHRGSYNEQFF,TGTGCCAACCACAGGGGGTCCTACAATGAGCAGTTCTTC
NA,NA,TRBJ2-3,TRBV10-3,CAISESGGGGIVSDTQYF,TGTGCCATCAGTGAAAGTGGAGGGGGCGGCATCGTTTCAGATACGCAGTATTTT
NA,NA,TRBJ1-3,TRBV11-3,CASSTLTKCSGNTIYF,TGTGCCAGCAGCACTCTGACAAAATGCTCTGGAAACACCATATATTTT
NA,NA,TRBJ1-2,TRBV11-2,CASSPKGYLGYGYTF,TGTGCCAGCAGCCCCAAGGGGTATTTGGGCTATGGCTACACCTTC
TRBD2,once,TRBJ2-3,TRBV9,CASSFRAGGLDTQYF,TGTGCCAGCAGCTTCCGGGCGGGGGGGCTGGATACGCAGTATTTT
TRBD1,NA,TRBJ1-2,TRBV19,CASSRKPGQPFYGYTF,TGTGCCAGTAGTAGAAAACCGGGACAGCCCTTCTATGGCTACACCTTC